This is a list of T cell receptor beta chains from one sample in a study of OX40 agonist ivuxolimab in advanced cancers. Sequencing was performed with immunoSEQ multiplex PCR; in TCRdb, only in-frame clones are kept and a portion is missing. The sample gives approximately 74,000 clones, approximately 85% of which show up once; approximately 2% is in the top ten. Material: CD4+ or CD8+ T cells sorted from blood, obtained in a trial of the OX40 agonist ivuxolimab. These receptors were collected from an adult with an advanced solid tumor such as melanoma, head and neck, liver or kidney cancer. CDR3s include the opening cysteine and the closing phenylalanine or tryptophan. Fields, in order: clone size, J gene, D gene, V gene, CDR3 DNA, CDR3 protein. A D gene is named only where the DNA matches it firmly. A clone size is listed for some rows: how often the clone was seen (once, few, many), or a class if it is expanded.

>NA|TRBJ2-1|TRBD2|TRBV11-3
TGTGCCAGCAGCCTCGGGGGGGCCGGCGATGAGCAGTTCTTC
CASSLGGAGDEQFF
>once|TRBJ1-3|NA|TRBV13
TGTGCCAGCAGCCCGAAGGTGGGGTCTGGAAACACCATATATTTT
CASSPKVGSGNTIYF
>NA|TRBJ1-5|NA|TRBV4-1
TGCGCCAGCAGCCAAGAGGGAGGAGGCAATCAGCCCCAGCATTTT
CASSQEGGGNQPQHF
>NA|TRBJ1-4|TRBD1|TRBV23-1
TGCGCCAGCAGTCATTCGGACAGGTCGCGCGGTGAAAAACTGTTTTTT
CASSHSDRSRGEKLFF
>NA|TRBJ2-4|NA|TRBV4-2
TGTGCCAGCAGCCAAGATGCCCGGGTAGCCACGGCCAAAAACATTCAGTACTTC
CASSQDARVATAKNIQYF
>NA|TRBJ2-1|NA|TRBV7-2
TGTGCCAGCAGCTCGCAAATTAGTGAGCAGTTCTTC
CASSSQISEQFF
>few|TRBJ1-3|NA|TRBV9
TGTGCCAGCAGCGTAGAAACGGGGATCTCTGGAAACACCATATATTTT
CASSVETGISGNTIYF
>NA|TRBJ1-5|NA|TRBV6-1
TGTGCCAGCAGTGAATCGGGCAGGAACAGCAATCAGCCCCAGCATTTT
CASSESGRNSNQPQHF
>NA|TRBJ2-2|TRBD2|TRBV19
TGTGCCAGTACCAAACTAGCGGGAGGGCCCAACACCGGGGAGCTGTTTTTT
CASTKLAGGPNTGELFF
>NA|TRBJ2-7|TRBD2|TRBV11-3
TGTGCCAGCCGGGGGATAGCGGGAGGGTTCTCCGAGCAGTACTTC
CASRGIAGGFSEQYF
>once|TRBJ1-2|NA|TRBV5-6
TGTGCCAGCAGCTACGGACAGTATGGCTACACCTTC
CASSYGQYGYTF
>NA|TRBJ2-5|TRBD2|TRBV19
TGTGCCAGTAGTCCCCTCGGGGGGGGCGAAGAGACCCAGTACTTC
CASSPLGGGEETQYF
>NA|TRBJ1-4|NA|TRBV27
TGTGCCAGCAGCCTTGAGGGGCCAACTAATGAAAAACTGTTTTTT
CASSLEGPTNEKLFF
>once|TRBJ2-1|TRBD2|TRBV28
TGTGCCAGCAGACTAGCGGTCTACAATGAGCAGTTCTTC
CASRLAVYNEQFF
>NA|TRBJ2-5|TRBD1|TRBV6-5
TGTGTCAGCAGTCTTCTGACAGGGCCACAAGAGACCCAGTACTTC
CVSSLLTGPQETQYF
>NA|TRBJ2-5|NA|TRBV6-5
TGTGCCAGCATAGGGGGCCAAGAGACCCAGTACTTC
CASIGGQETQYF
>NA|TRBJ1-6|TRBD1|TRBV5-1
TGCGCCAGCAGCCCATCTGGACAGGGGGTTTCACCCCTCCACTTT
CASSPSGQGVSPLHF
>once|TRBJ1-2|TRBD1|TRBV18
TGTGCCAGCTCACCACCGTCCTCAAGACAGGGCTATGGCTACACCTTC
CASSPPSSRQGYGYTF
>NA|TRBJ1-5|NA|TRBV6-5
TGTGCCAGCAGCCCTCTTTTCCGGGCGCAAGGAGCCCAGCATTTT
CASSPLFRAQGAQHF
>NA|TRBJ1-1|TRBD1|TRBV7-9
TGTGCCAGCAGCTTTTTCACCGGGACAGGCTCCGAAGCTTTCTTT
CASSFFTGTGSEAFF
>once|TRBJ1-2|TRBD1|TRBV30
TGTGCCTGGAGACAGGGGTCCAACTATGGCTACACCTTC
CAWRQGSNYGYTF
>NA|TRBJ1-1|TRBD1|TRBV6-5
TGTGCCAGCAGTCGCGACAGGGTAATTTCCGAAGCTTTCTTT
CASSRDRVISEAFF
>NA|TRBJ1-3|NA|TRBV5-1
TGCGCCAGCAGTTTCGACAGGGGAAACACCATATATTTT
CASSFDRGNTIYF
>NA|TRBJ2-3|NA|TRBV30
TGTGCCTGGAGTGTGGGAACACCTAGCACAGATACGCAGTATTTT
CAWSVGTPSTDTQYF
>NA|TRBJ1-1|NA|TRBV18
TGTGCCAGCTCATACGACGCCTGGGGCACTGAAGCTTTCTTT
CASSYDAWGTEAFF
>NA|TRBJ2-7|TRBD2|TRBV19
TGTGCCAGTAGCATGTCCGGGAGGAGCTACGAGCAGTACTTC
CASSMSGRSYEQYF
>NA|TRBJ2-7|TRBD1|TRBV5-1
TGCGCCAGCAGCGGAATACAGGGGGTGAGCTCCTACGAGCAGTACTTC
CASSGIQGVSSYEQYF
>NA|TRBJ2-1|NA|TRBV25-1
TGTGCCAGCAGTGGACGGACAGAGCAGTTCTTC
CASSGRTEQFF
>NA|TRBJ1-4|NA|TRBV5-1
TGCGCCAGCAGCTTGTTCCAGGGAAGTCCTAATGAAAAACTGTTTTTT
CASSLFQGSPNEKLFF
>few|TRBJ1-5|TRBD1|TRBV28
TGTGCCAGCATCCGGACAGGGGCACGAGCAGGGCCCCAGCATTTT
CASIRTGARAGPQHF
>NA|TRBJ2-7|NA|TRBV2
TGTGCCAGCAGTTCCGTGTCCCGCGTTACCTACGAGCAGTACTTC
CASSSVSRVTYEQYF
>NA|TRBJ2-5|NA|TRBV10-1
TGCGCCAGCAGTGAGGGGGGCCAAGAGACCCAGTACTTC
CASSEGGQETQYF
>NA|TRBJ2-2|NA|TRBV11-3
TGTGCCAGCAGCTTAGGATCCAGCACCGGGGAGCTGTTTTTT
CASSLGSSTGELFF
>NA|TRBJ2-5|TRBD2|TRBV5-4
TGTGCCAGCAGCTTTCGACTAGCGGGAACGGAGACCCAGTACTTC
CASSFRLAGTETQYF
>once|TRBJ1-5|NA|TRBV2
TGTGCCAGCACTGAACATGGGGGCCGGAATCAGCCCCAGCATTTT
CASTEHGGRNQPQHF
>NA|TRBJ2-5|TRBD1|TRBV2
TGTGCTAGCGGAGGGGCAGGGGGCATGGAGACCCAGTACTTC
CASGGAGGMETQYF
>NA|TRBJ1-2|TRBD1|TRBV28
TGTGCCAGCAGTGCGGACAGGTTTAACTATGGCTACACCTTC
CASSADRFNYGYTF
>NA|TRBJ1-4|NA|TRBV6-1
TGTGCCAGCAGGAACAGCTTAAATGAAAAACTGTTTTTT
CASRNSLNEKLFF
>NA|TRBJ1-3|NA|TRBV12-5
TGTGCTAGTAGAGGACCCGGAAACACCATATATTTT
CASRGPGNTIYF
>once|TRBJ2-5|NA|TRBV9
TGTGCCAGCAGCGTAGTACCTGGGGAGACCCAGTACTTC
CASSVVPGETQYF
>NA|TRBJ1-3|NA|TRBV5-1
TGCGCCAGCAGCCCTGAGGGCTCTGGAAACACCATATATTTT
CASSPEGSGNTIYF
>once|TRBJ2-7|TRBD2|TRBV7-2
TGTGCCAGCAGCTTAACGGCTAGCGGGATCTACGAGCAGTACTTC
CASSLTASGIYEQYF
>NA|TRBJ1-6|NA|TRBV5-1
TGCGCCAGCAGCTTGGCCGGGGGTAATTCACCCCTCCACTTT
CASSLAGGNSPLHF
>NA|TRBJ2-5|TRBD2|TRBV9
TGTGCCAGCAGCGTAGGGCTAGCGGGAGGTGGGGAGACCCAGTACTTC
CASSVGLAGGGETQYF
>few|TRBJ1-2|NA|TRBV9
TGTGCCAGCAGCGAGGCCTCTAACTATGGCTACACCTTC
CASSEASNYGYTF